One sample yielded the 24 T cell receptor beta chains listed below, sequenced in a study of shared clonotypes between healthy human individuals. TCRdb keeps only in-frame clones here, not all; method: immunoSEQ multiplex PCR. The table has 1.5 million to 1.9 million clones, approximately 98% seen once. Sequenced: naive CD4+ T cells sorted from blood. This sample's subset: CD45RA+ positively selected. The source of these receptors is a man aged 30 to 45 in good health.

This sequence joins TRBV9 and TRBJ1-2; D is unresolved. The V and J ends lost 3 bases and 4 bases respectively, with 4 bases between them. The CDR3 is 11 residues long. The germline V gene encodes CDR1 SGDLS and CDR2 YYNGEE. As DNA, the CDR3 is TGTGCCAGCAGCGGCCCCTATGGCTACACCTTC. Its translation: CASSGPYGYTF.

The J gene is TRBJ2-5, the V gene TRBV6-5, with D perhaps matching TRBD2 (5 bases). V lost 2 bases and J lost 2, with 12 bases in between. This CDR3 is built from 15 residues. CDR1 MNHEY and CDR2 SVGAGI come from the germline V gene. CDR3 nucleotide sequence: TGTGCCAGCAGTTACCGGGGAGAGGCACAAGAGACCCAGTACTTC. Its translation: CASSYRGEAQETQYF.

The chain joins TRBV5-6 to TRBJ1-5; 7 bases agree with TRBD1. Trimming cost V 2 bases and J 7 bases; bases outside gene matches: 9. The CDR3 sequence is 15 residues long. Germline V lookup: CDR1 SGHDT, CDR2 YYEEEE. The CDR3 DNA reads as TGTGCCAGCAGCTTAAGACAGGGTTTGGGCCAGCCCCAGCATTTT. This translates into CASSLRQGLGQPQHF.

This sequence joins TRBV7-3 and TRBJ2-1; D is unresolved. The germline CDR1 and CDR2 sequences are SGHTA and FQGTGA. The CDR3 length is 15 residues. Trimming shortened V by 5 bases and J by 0 bases, and 11 bases separated the two germline ends. The CDR3 DNA follows: TGTGCCAGCAGCCCCCCGGCGTTCTCCTACAATGAGCAGTTCTTC. Translated, it gives CASSPPAFSYNEQFF.

In nucleotides, the CDR3 is TGTGCCAGCAGTTCCGACCCCAGGGCGAATGAAAAACTGTTTTTT. Protein: CASSSDPRANEKLFF. The chain couples TRBV28 to TRBJ1-4; a possible D gene is TRBD1 (5 bases). CDR3 length equals 15 residues. Germline V gene data show CDR1 as MDHEN and CDR2 as SYDVKM. The germline V and J ends were trimmed by 4 bases and 5 bases, with 14 bases remaining between them.

The CDR3 DNA reads as TGTGCCAGCAGCGAGCACAATAAAGATATGAACACTGAAGCTTTCTTT. It codes for CASSEHNKDMNTEAFF. The J gene is TRBJ1-1, the V gene TRBV9, with no clear D. The germline V and J ends were trimmed by 3 bases and 0 bases, with 15 bases remaining between them. The CDR3 covers 16 residues. Germline V gene sequence: CDR1 SGDLS, CDR2 YYNGEE.

The V gene is TRBV19, the J gene TRBJ2-3; 14 bases match TRBD2. Germline V gives CDR1 LNHDA, CDR2 SQIVND (reference sequence). The CDR3 runs to 16 residues. Trimming took 5 bases from V and 3 from J; bases not matched to a gene: 4. The CDR3 loop is CASSSRLAGGTDTQYF. The CDR3 DNA reads TGTGCCAGTAGTTCCCGACTAGCGGGAGGGACAGATACGCAGTATTTT.

The chain combines TRBV7-8 with TRBJ2-5; 9 bases are a match to TRBD2. The CDR3 length is 14 residues. The germline gives CDR1 SGHVS, CDR2 FQNEAQ. Trimming cost V 7 bases and J 5 bases; bases outside gene matches: 8. CDR3 protein: CASNPGLAQETQYF. As DNA, the CDR3 is TGTGCCAGCAACCCGGGACTAGCTCAGGAGACCCAGTACTTC.

The V call is TRBV15, the J call TRBJ2-3, with a possible D match to TRBD1 (5 bases). The germline CDR1 and CDR2 sequences are LNHNV and YYDKDF (reference sequence). This CDR3 comprises 15 residues. V dropped 5 bases and J dropped 3 bases, with 15 bases sitting between them. The CDR3 sequence is CATSLLPRQTDTQYF. The CDR3 nucleotides are TGTGCCACCAGCCTCCTGCCCCGACAGACAGATACGCAGTATTTT.

The V gene is TRBV7-6, the J gene TRBJ2-2; a weak D match, TRBD1 (6 bases). The CDR3 is 16 amino acids. The V and J ends lost 5 bases and 4 bases respectively, with 17 bases between them. The germline V gene encodes CDR1 SGHVS and CDR2 FNYEAQ. In DNA, the CDR3 is TGTGCCAGCAGCCCCTGGGGGCTCACTACCACCGGGGAGCTGTTTTTT. It codes for CASSPWGLTTTGELFF.

The chain links TRBV7-8 to TRBJ2-2, with 10 bases lining up with TRBD2. Germline CDR1 is SGHVS and CDR2 is FQNEAQ. J was trimmed by 6 bases and V by 1 base; bases with no gene match: 11. The CDR3 loop spans 18 amino acids. This CDR3 is CASSLGGSGRPGAGELFF. CDR3 nucleotides: TGTGCCAGCAGCTTAGGGGGTAGCGGGAGGCCGGGCGCCGGGGAGCTGTTTTTT.

This chain uses TRBV9 with TRBJ2-3, with 10 bases fitting TRBD2. This CDR3 spans 15 amino acids. After removal of 3 bases from V and 1 base from J, the junction contained 2 bases not matched to a gene. CDR1 is SGDLS, CDR2 YYNGEE, per germline. This CDR3 reads CASSAGTSGTDTQYF. CDR3 nucleotides: TGTGCCAGCAGCGCGGGGACTAGCGGCACAGATACGCAGTATTTT. The whole variable domain, remainder taken from reference TRBV9 and TRBJ2-3, is DSGVTQTPKHLITATGQRVTLRCSPRSGDLSVYWYQQSLDQGLQFLIQYYNGEERAKGNILERFSAQQFPDLHSELNLSSLELGDSALYFCASSAGTSGTDTQYFGPGTRLTVL.

This chain joins TRBV6-1 and TRBJ1-3, with a tentative D call TRBD1 (6 bases). V lost 5 bases to trimming and J lost 6 bases, with 17 bases between them. This CDR3 comprises 15 residues. CDR1 is MNHNS, CDR2 SASEGT, per germline. CDR3 nucleotide sequence: TGTGCCAGCAGTTTTACAGGGTTGAGGGAAAACACCATATATTTT. Its protein is CASSFTGLRENTIYF.

Concerning this clone: This specimen includes other DNA sequences encoding the same CDR3. The rearrangement uses TRBV9 and TRBJ2-5, with 8 bases lining up with TRBD2. Trimming removed 0 bases from V and 5 bases from J; junction bases left unmatched: 6. The CDR3 extends over 15 amino acids. Per the germline V gene, CDR1 is SGDLS and CDR2 is YYNGEE. CDR3 in DNA: TGTGCCAGCAGCGTAGGGGCGGGAGGAGGTGAGACCCAGTACTTC. This codes for CASSVGAGGGETQYF.

In the case of this clone: Other nucleotide sequences from this sample produce the same CDR3. The J gene is TRBJ2-7, the V gene TRBV18; D tentatively reads TRBD1 or TRBD2 (5 bases each). The CDR3 sequence is 13 residues long. V was shortened by 2 bases and J by 3 bases, with 8 bases between the two germline ends. Looked up from germline, CDR1 is KGHSH and CDR2 is LQKENI. The CDR3, as DNA: TGTGCCAGCTCACCAGGGACCTTCTACGAGCAGTACTTC. Amino acid sequence: CASSPGTFYEQYF.

The rearrangement joins TRBV10-1 to TRBJ2-7, with 9 bases matching TRBD1. V trimming: 7 bases; J trimming: 3 bases; junction bases outside the gene matches: 7. The CDR3 spans 14 residues. Germline assignment: CDR1 WNHNN and CDR2 SYGVQD (reference sequence). Written as DNA, the CDR3 is TGCGCCAGCACCAAGACAGGGGGAAGCTACGAGCAGTACTTC. Translation gives CASTKTGGSYEQYF.

The rearrangement links TRBV6-1 to TRBJ1-2; 7 bases line up with TRBD1. Germline CDR1 is MNHNS and CDR2 is SASEGT. The V gene end was trimmed by 0 bases and the J gene end by 0 bases; junction bases not matched to a gene: 7. The CDR3 runs 17 residues. CDR3 protein: CASSEARTGKANYGYTF. CDR3 in DNA: TGTGCCAGCAGTGAAGCTAGGACAGGCAAGGCTAACTATGGCTACACCTTC.

The chain links TRBV28 to TRBJ1-5; 7 nucleotides agree with TRBD1. The CDR3 covers 17 residues. J was trimmed by 0 bases and V by 6 bases; bases with no gene match: 11. The germline gives CDR1 MDHEN, CDR2 SYDVKM. CDR3 in amino acids: CASRLTDRALSNQPQHF. DNA for the CDR3: TGTGCCAGCAGACTTACTGACAGGGCTCTTAGCAATCAGCCCCAGCATTTT. The full variable domain, in which reference TRBV28 and TRBJ1-5 provide the parts outside the CDR3, is DVKVTQSSRYLVKRTGEKVFLECVQDMDHENMFWYRQDPGLGLRLIYFSYDVKMKEKGDIPEGYSVSREKKERFSLILESASTNQTSMYLCASRLTDRALSNQPQHFGDGTRLSIL.

This clone was seen once. The chain carries TRBV6-1 and TRBJ2-2; no clear D. CDR1 is MNHNS, CDR2 SASEGT, per germline. This CDR3 spans 14 amino acids. V was pared by 3 bases and J by 7 bases, with 12 bases between. The CDR3 DNA reads TGTGCCAGCAGTGAGGTCGGTGGGCTCGGGGAGCTGTTTTTT. This encodes CASSEVGGLGELFF.

This clone was found once. The V gene is TRBV21-1, the J gene TRBJ2-5; the D call TRBD1 from the table was never checked on the DNA. TRBV21-1 is assigned pseudogene status. CDR3 size: 15 residues. Here the CDR3 DNA reads TGTGCCAGCAGCCCCGTGGTGGCCCCGTGGGAGACCCAGTACTTC. It yields the protein CASSPVVAPWETQYF.

The chain combines TRBV7-7 with TRBJ2-2, with 9 positions matching TRBD2. J was trimmed by 6 bases and V by 3 bases; bases with no gene match: 2. This CDR3 region has 14 residues. The germline V gene encodes CDR1 SSHAT and CDR2 FNYEAQ (reference sequence). The CDR3 bases are TGTGCCAGCAGCTTTAGCGGGAGCCCCGGGGAGCTGTTTTTT. Amino acid sequence: CASSFSGSPGELFF.

Only one count was recorded for this clone. Other DNA sequences in the sample encode the same CDR3. The CDR3 DNA sequence: TGTGCCAGCAGTTTGAGCACAGATACGCAGTATTTT. It yields the protein CASSLSTDTQYF. The V call is TRBV2, the J call TRBJ2-3, with D hard to call. The germline gives CDR1 SNHLY, CDR2 FYNNEI. The CDR3 is 12 residues long. V lost 5 bases and J lost 0, with 3 bases in between.

The chain uses TRBV6-1 and TRBJ2-3, with TRBD2 as a possible D gene (6 bases). The CDR3 runs to 15 residues. Germline CDR1 reads MNHNS; CDR2 reads SASEGT. The V and J ends lost 6 bases and 8 bases respectively, with 21 bases between them. CDR3 bases: TGTGCCAGCAGGGGGACCGGGGGTAGAAGGGGTACGCAGTATTTT. Its translation is CASRGTGGRRGTQYF.

This chain uses TRBV6-4 with TRBJ2-3, with unresolved D. The V and J ends lost 6 bases and 4 bases respectively, with 14 bases between them. The V gene's germline CDR1 is MRHNA and CDR2 SNTAGT. The CDR3 covers 14 residues. CDR3 nucleotides: TGTGCCAGCAGCCCGGACGTCGCCGCAGATACGCAGTATTTT. This sequence encodes CASSPDVAADTQYF.